This T cell receptor beta chain was retrieved from a study of CD8+CD57+ T cells in acquired aplastic anemia. Study-level points and caveats: The CD8+ Simpson's diversity of patients and controls was not significantly different.

CDR3 size: 14 residues. V gave up 6 bases and J gave up 3 bases; unmatched junction bases: 5. CDR1 and CDR2 from the germline V gene are WSHSY and SAAADI. Researchers used genomic DNA as the template to profile TCR beta VDJ and CDR3. TCRdb processed the reads anew with MiXCR; each CDR3 protein has one entry. The sample consists of about 250,000 distinct CDR3 sequences, around half of them appearing once. Regarding this clonotype: Its antigen is unidentified.

Sequenced patients had shown CD8+CD57+ cell expansion by flow cytometry. There were no patients without severe acquired aplastic anemia. The clonotype was recovered from a human donor with aplastic anemia. The chain employs TRBV10-2 and TRBJ2-5; the match to TRBD2 covers 9 bases. Sequencing was done on a sample of sorted CD4+, CD8+, or CD8+CD57+ T cells (not recorded which) from PBMCs. The CDR3 is CASRTSGLKETQYF. CDR3 bases: TGCGCCAGCAGGACTAGCGGCCTCAAAGAGACCCAGTACTTC.